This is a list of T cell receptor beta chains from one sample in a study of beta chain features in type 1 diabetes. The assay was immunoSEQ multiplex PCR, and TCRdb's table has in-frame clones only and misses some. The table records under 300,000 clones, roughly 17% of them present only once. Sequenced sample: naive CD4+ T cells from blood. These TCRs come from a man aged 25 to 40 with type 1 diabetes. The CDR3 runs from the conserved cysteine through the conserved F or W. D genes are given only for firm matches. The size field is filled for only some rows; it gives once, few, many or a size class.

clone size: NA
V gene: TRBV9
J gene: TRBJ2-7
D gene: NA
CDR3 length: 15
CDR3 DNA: TGTGCCAGCAGCGGCCGGGGTCGGGCGGGCTACGAGCAGTACTTC
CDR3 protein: CASSGRGRAGYEQYF

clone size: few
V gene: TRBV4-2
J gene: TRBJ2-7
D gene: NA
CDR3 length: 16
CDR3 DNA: TGTGCCAGCACCGGGACTTCCCTTGGGGCTCGCTACGAGCAGTACTTC
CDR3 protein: CASTGTSLGARYEQYF

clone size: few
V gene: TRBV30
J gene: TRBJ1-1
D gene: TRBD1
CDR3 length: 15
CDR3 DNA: TGTGCCTGGAGTTTCCTGGACAGGGCGAACACTGAAGCTTTCTTT
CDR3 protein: CAWSFLDRANTEAFF

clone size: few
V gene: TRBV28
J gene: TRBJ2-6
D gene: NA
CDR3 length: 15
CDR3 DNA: TGTGCCAGCACGCTGGCGGCCTCTGGGGCCAACGTCCTGACTTTC
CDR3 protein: CASTLAASGANVLTF

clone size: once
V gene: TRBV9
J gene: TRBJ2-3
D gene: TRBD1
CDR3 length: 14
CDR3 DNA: TGTGCCAGCAGCGTGAGGGACAGATCAGATACGCAGTATTTT
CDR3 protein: CASSVRDRSDTQYF

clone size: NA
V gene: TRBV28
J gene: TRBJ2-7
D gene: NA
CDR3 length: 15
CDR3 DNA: TGTGCCAGCAGTTTAATCGGTAGCGGATCCTACGAGCAGTACTTC
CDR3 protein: CASSLIGSGSYEQYF

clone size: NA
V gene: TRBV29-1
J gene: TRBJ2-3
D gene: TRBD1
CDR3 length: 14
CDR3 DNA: TGCAGCGTAGACAGGGGGCTCGGCACAGATACGCAGTATTTT
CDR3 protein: CSVDRGLGTDTQYF

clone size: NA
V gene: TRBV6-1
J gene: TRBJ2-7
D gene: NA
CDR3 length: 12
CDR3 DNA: TGTGCCTCGGTCCCAGGGGCCTACGAGCAGTACTTC
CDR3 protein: CASVPGAYEQYF

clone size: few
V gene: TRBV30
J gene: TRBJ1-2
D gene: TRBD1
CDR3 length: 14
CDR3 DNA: TGTGCCTGGAGTGTAAACAGGGGGACCTATGGCTACACCTTC
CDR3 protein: CAWSVNRGTYGYTF

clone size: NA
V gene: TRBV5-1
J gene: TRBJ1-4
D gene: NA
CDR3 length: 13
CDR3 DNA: TGCGCCAGCCGGCAAAGGGTCCAAGAAAAACTGTTTTTT
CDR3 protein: CASRQRVQEKLFF

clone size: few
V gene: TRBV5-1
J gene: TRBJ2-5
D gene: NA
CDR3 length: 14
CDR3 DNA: TGCGCCAGCAGCAGGAATGCGGACCAAGAGACCCAGTACTTC
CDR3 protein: CASSRNADQETQYF

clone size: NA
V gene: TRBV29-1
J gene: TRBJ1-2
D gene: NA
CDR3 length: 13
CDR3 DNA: TGCAGCGCTCACGGACAGCCCAACTATGGCTACACCTTC
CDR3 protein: CSAHGQPNYGYTF

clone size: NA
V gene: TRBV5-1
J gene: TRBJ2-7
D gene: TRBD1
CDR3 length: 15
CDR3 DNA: TGCGCCAGCAGCTTGGCCCCGGGACAGGGCGGCGAGCAGTACTTC
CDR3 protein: CASSLAPGQGGEQYF

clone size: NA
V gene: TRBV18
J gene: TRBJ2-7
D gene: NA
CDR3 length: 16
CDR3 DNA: TGTGCCAGCTCACCACTCGCGGTGACGCGGGGATCCGAGCAGTACTTC
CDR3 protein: CASSPLAVTRGSEQYF

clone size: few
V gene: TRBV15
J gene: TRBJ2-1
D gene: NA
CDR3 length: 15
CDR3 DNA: TGTGCCACCAGCAAGGGGGGACAGACCTACAATGAGCAGTTCTTC
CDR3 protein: CATSKGGQTYNEQFF

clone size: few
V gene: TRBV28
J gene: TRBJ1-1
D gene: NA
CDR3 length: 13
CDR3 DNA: TGTGCCAGCTTACCCCCTCCGGGAACTGAAGCTTTCTTT
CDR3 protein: CASLPPPGTEAFF

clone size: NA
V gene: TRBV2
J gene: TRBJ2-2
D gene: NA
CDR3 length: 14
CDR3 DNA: TGTGCCAGCGGAGTTGAGCATGGCGCCGGGGAGCTGTTTTTT
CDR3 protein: CASGVEHGAGELFF

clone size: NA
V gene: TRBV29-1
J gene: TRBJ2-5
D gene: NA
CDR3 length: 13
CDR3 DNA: TGCAGCGTGGAGGGACAGCGGAGAGAGACCCAGTACTTC
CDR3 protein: CSVEGQRRETQYF

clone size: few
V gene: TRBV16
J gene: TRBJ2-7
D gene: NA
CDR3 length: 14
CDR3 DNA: TGTGCCAGCAGCCAATCGGCCAGATCCTACGAGCAGTACTTC
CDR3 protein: CASSQSARSYEQYF

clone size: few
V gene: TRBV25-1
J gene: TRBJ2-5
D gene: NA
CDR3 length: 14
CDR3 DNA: TGTGCCAGCAGTGAATTTGCGGGCCTGGAGACCCAGTACTTC
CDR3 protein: CASSEFAGLETQYF

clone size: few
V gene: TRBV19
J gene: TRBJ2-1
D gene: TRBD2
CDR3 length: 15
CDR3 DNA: TGTGCCAGTAGTCCTCGGACTAGCGGAAACAATGAGCAGTTCTTC
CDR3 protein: CASSPRTSGNNEQFF

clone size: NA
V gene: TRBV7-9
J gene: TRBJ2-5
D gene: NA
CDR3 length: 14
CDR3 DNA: TGTGCCAGCAGCAGCCCCGGGAGAACAGAGACCCAGTACTTC
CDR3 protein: CASSSPGRTETQYF

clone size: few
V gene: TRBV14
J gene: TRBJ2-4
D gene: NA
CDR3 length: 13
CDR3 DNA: TGTGCCAGCAGCCCGGGGCGTGAAAACATTCAGTACTTC
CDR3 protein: CASSPGRENIQYF

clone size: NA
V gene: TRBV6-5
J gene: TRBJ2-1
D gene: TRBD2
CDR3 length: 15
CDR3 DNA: TGTGCCAGCAGCCTGACTAGCAGGTCCTACAATGAGCAGTTCTTC
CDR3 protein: CASSLTSRSYNEQFF

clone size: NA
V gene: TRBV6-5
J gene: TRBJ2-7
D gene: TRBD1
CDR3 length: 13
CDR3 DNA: TGTGGAACCGGTGGGACAGGTTCCTACGAGCAGTACTTC
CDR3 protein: CGTGGTGSYEQYF

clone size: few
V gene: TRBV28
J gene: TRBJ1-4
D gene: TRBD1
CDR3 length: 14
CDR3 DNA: TGTGCCAGCAGCCTACAGGGGCGAGGGGAAAAACTGTTTTTT
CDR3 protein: CASSLQGRGEKLFF

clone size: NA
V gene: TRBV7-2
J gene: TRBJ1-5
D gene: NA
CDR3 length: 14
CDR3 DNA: TGTGCCAGCAGCTTAGCAGAAGGAGTTACCTCCCAGCATTTT
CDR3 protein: CASSLAEGVTSQHF

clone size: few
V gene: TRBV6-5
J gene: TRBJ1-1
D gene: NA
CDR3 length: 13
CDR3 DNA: TGTGCCAGCAGTTACGGTGCTGACACTGAAGCTTTCTTT
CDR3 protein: CASSYGADTEAFF

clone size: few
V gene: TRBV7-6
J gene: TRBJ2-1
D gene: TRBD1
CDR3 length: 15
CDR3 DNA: TGTGCCAGCAGCGGTGGGGGACAGGGGTACAATGAGCAGTTCTTC
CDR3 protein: CASSGGGQGYNEQFF

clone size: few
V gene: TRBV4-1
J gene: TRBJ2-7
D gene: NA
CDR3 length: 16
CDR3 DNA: TGCGCCAGCAGCCAAGATCCCGGGGGGCAGGGCTACGAGCAGTACTTC
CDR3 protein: CASSQDPGGQGYEQYF

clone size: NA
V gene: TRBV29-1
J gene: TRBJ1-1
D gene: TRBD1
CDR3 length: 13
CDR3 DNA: TGCAGCGTTAGGACAGGGGTTAACACTGAAGCTTTCTTT
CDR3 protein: CSVRTGVNTEAFF

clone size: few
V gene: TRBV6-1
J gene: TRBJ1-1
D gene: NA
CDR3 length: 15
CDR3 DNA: TGTGCCAGCAGCGGGAGTATAGGGAGGTATACTGAAGCTTTCTTT
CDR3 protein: CASSGSIGRYTEAFF

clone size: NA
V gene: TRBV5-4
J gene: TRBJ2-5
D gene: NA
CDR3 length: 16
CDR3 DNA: TGTGCCAGCAGCTTGGTGGCAGGGAACCAACAAGAGACCCAGTACTTC
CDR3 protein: CASSLVAGNQQETQYF

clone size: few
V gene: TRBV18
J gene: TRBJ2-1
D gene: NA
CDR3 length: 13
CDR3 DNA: TGTGCCAGCTCACCACCGTCTGCAGGACCCGCAATCTTC
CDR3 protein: CASSPPSAGPAIF

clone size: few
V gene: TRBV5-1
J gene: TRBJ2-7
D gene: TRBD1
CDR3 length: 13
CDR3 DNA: TGCGCCAGCAGCTCTGACAGGGCCCACGAGCAGTACTTC
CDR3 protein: CASSSDRAHEQYF

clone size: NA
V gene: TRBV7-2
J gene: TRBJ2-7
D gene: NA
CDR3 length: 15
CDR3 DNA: TGTGCCAGCAGCACAGTCGCATTGTCCGCCTACGAGCAGTACTTC
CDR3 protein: CASSTVALSAYEQYF